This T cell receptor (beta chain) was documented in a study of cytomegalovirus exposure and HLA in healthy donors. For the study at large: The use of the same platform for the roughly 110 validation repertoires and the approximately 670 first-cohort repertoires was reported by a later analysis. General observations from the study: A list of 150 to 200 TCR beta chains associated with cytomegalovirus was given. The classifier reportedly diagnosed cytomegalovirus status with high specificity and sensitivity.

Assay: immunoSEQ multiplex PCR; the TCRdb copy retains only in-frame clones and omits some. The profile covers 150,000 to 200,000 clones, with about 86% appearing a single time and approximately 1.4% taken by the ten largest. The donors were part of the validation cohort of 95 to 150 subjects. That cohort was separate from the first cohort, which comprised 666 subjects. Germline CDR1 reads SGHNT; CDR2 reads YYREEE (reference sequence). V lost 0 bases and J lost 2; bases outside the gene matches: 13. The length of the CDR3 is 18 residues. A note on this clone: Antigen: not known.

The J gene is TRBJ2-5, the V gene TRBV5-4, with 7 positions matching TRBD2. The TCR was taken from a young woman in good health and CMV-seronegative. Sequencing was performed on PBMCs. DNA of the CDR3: TGTGCCAGCAGCTTGGGGGTCGGGCTAGCGGCCTTACAAGAGACCCAGTACTTC. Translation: CASSLGVGLAALQETQYF. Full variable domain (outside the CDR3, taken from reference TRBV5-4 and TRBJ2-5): ETGVTQSPTHLIKTRGQQVTLRCSSQSGHNTVSWYQQALGQGPQFIFQYYREEENGRGNFPPRFSGLQFPNYSSELNVNALELDDSALYLCASSLGVGLAALQETQYFGPGTRLLVL.